Each of the 11 T cell receptor beta chains below was sequenced from the same sample in a study of blood T cell repertoires in COVID-19. Repertoires were generated with immunoSEQ multiplex PCR, while TCRdb's copy carries only in-frame clones and drops some. The table has 200,000 to 250,000 clones, around 84% seen once; the top ten hold 10% to 13%. The sample comprised peripheral blood. These receptors all stem from a woman of 80 years or more with COVID-19, enrolled during active disease.

This chain joins TRBV2 and TRBJ2-5; D is unresolved. The CDR3 has 15 amino acids. The germline CDR1 and CDR2 sequences are SNHLY and FYNNEI. The V gene lost 5 bases and the J gene lost 0 bases, with 13 bases spanning the gap. In DNA, the CDR3 is TGTGCCAGCAGTCCTCTTGCGGTTTACCAAGAGACCCAGTACTTC. Its protein product is CASSPLAVYQETQYF.

V and J are TRBV7-2 and TRBJ2-3; 7 bases match TRBD1. Trimming removed 5 bases from V and 11 bases from J; junction bases left unmatched: 10. The CDR3 is 13 residues long. CDR1 and CDR2 from the germline V gene are SGHTA and FQGNSA. CDR3 nucleotides: TGTGCCAGCAGCACAGGGGTCCTAGCAGGGCAGTATTTT. It yields the protein CASSTGVLAGQYF.

This clone was detected only a few times. CDR3 sequence: CASSLTSSHEQYF. The CDR3 DNA reads TGTGCCAGCAGTTTGACTAGCTCTCACGAGCAGTACTTC. J is TRBJ2-7 and V is TRBV12-3 or TRBV12-4; 7 nucleotides match TRBD2. The CDR3 loop spans 13 amino acids. Trimming removed 3 bases from V and 5 bases from J; junction bases left unmatched: 4.

This chain uses TRBV3-1 (or the pseudogene TRBV3-2) with TRBJ1-4, with 9 bases lining up with TRBD1. Germline V gene data show CDR1 as LGHDT and CDR2 as YNNKEL (reference sequence). The J segment lost 5 bases and the V segment lost 5 bases, leaving 6 bases of the junction unmatched. The length of the CDR3 is 15 residues. Here the CDR3 reads CASSYPGTGNEKLFF. The CDR3 nucleotides read TGTGCCAGCAGCTACCCCGGGACAGGGAATGAAAAACTGTTTTTT.

The chain links TRBV27 to TRBJ1-6; D is possibly TRBD1 (5 bases). V was trimmed by 2 bases and J by 6 bases, leaving 8 bases between them. Germline-derived CDR1 and CDR2 are MNHEY and SMNVEV (reference sequence). The CDR3 loop spans 14 amino acids. The CDR3 region is CASSLATVNSPLHF. CDR3 bases: TGTGCCAGCAGTTTAGCGACAGTTAATTCACCCCTCCACTTT.

The chain employs TRBV4-1 and TRBJ1-2, with 10 bases identical to TRBD1. V was clipped by 5 bases and J by 7 bases; unmatched bases: 13. In germline, CDR1 is MGHRA, CDR2 YSYEKL. The CDR3 length is 16 residues. CDR3 region: CASSLIPGQGSFGYTF. DNA of the CDR3: TGCGCCAGCAGCTTAATTCCGGGACAGGGGAGTTTTGGCTACACCTTC.

The CDR3, as DNA: TGCGCCAGCAGCCGGGACAGGGATTTGCACGAGCAGTACTTC. It yields the protein CASSRDRDLHEQYF. The rearrangement uses TRBV4-1 and TRBJ2-7, with TRBD1 matching 9 bases. V lost 4 bases, J lost 5 bases, and 6 bases stayed unmatched. The CDR3 length is 14 residues. Germline lookup yields CDR1 MGHRA and CDR2 YSYEKL.

The V call is TRBV7-9, the J call TRBJ2-3, with 12 bases lining up with TRBD2. CDR1 is SEHNR, CDR2 FQNEAQ, per germline (reference sequence). The V segment lost 5 bases and the J segment 1 base; nucleotides outside the gene matches: 7. This CDR3 has 17 residues. The DNA of the CDR3 is TGTGCCAGCAGCCCAGGACTAGCGGGGCTCGGCACAGATACGCAGTATTTT. It specifies CASSPGLAGLGTDTQYF. Complete variable domain (other parts from reference TRBV7-9 and TRBJ2-3): DTGVSQNPRHKITKRGQNVTFRCDPISEHNRLYWYRQTLGQGPEFLTYFQNEAQLEKSRLLSDRFSAERPKGSFSTLEIQRTEQGDSAMYLCASSPGLAGLGTDTQYFGPGTRLTVL.

V usage is TRBV9 and J usage is TRBJ1-1; weak D call: TRBD1 (6 bases). Germline CDR1 reads SGDLS; CDR2 reads YYNGEE. The CDR3 covers 14 residues. V lost 3 bases, J lost 0 bases, and 9 bases lay in between. CDR3 loop: CASSGQALNTEAFF. CDR3 nucleotide sequence: TGTGCCAGCAGCGGACAGGCCCTGAACACTGAAGCTTTCTTT.

The rearrangement joins TRBV6-5 to TRBJ2-2, with TRBD1 as a possible D gene (6 bases). The germline V gene encodes CDR1 MNHEY and CDR2 SVGAGI. This CDR3 has 14 amino acids. The CDR3 sequence is CACRSRGSTGELFF. The CDR3 region has the DNA TGTGCTTGTCGGTCCAGGGGCAGCACCGGGGAGCTGTTTTTT.

This chain joins TRBV9 and TRBJ1-6; 7 bases line up with TRBD1. From germline, CDR1 is SGDLS and CDR2 YYNGEE. Trimming at V came to 5 bases and at J to 7 bases, leaving 9 bases not matched to a gene. The CDR3 extends over 15 amino acids. In DNA form, the CDR3 reads TGTGCCAGCAGACGGGGACAGTTATTAAATTCACCCCTCCACTTT. Its protein is CASRRGQLLNSPLHF.